This T cell receptor (beta chain) was sequenced in a study of T cells in Graves' hyperthyroidism and ophthalmopathy. Each person with ophthalmopathy scored at least 3 on the Clinical Activity Score, reached NOSPECS grade 4 or higher, and had been ill under 3 months. Those patients with uncontrolled infection, other autoimmune disease, pregnancy or lactation were excluded. Clinical symptoms, serum thyroxine and TRAb, thyroid ultrasound and orbital computed tomography together formed the diagnostic basis. The TCR beta CDR3 regions underwent amplification using RNA transcripts as the source. A set of HTBI primers served as the primers for a first-round RT-PCR of the TCR CDR3. TCRdb reanalysed the multiplex PCR reads using MiXCR and keeps one entry per CDR3 protein. The data show under 500,000 distinct CDR3 sequences, about 14% seen once. Deletions cut 3 bases from V and 0 bases from J, with 9 bases between. The CDR3 is 15 amino acids. Germline loops: CDR1 MGHRA, CDR2 YSYEKL.

Findings of the study overall: From stable hyperthyroidism, ophthalmopathy was separated by a 13 V-J model.

This clonotype came up many times. No antigen is known for it. The V gene is TRBV4-1, the J gene TRBJ1-5; possible D gene TRBD1, 6 bases. The sample consisted of blood. The sequence came from a man aged 50-59 years with Graves' ophthalmopathy. The DNA for the CDR3 is TGCGCCAGCAGCCACGGACAGTATAGCAATCAGCCCCAGCATTTT. Protein product: CASSHGQYSNQPQHF.